The source of this TCR beta chain is a study of blood T cell repertoires in COVID-19. Study-level information: Sample material is recorded as cDNA or gDNA derived from T cells, B-cell-depleted T cells, or PBMCs.

The V and J ends lost 0 bases and 5 bases respectively, with 7 bases between them. Germline-derived CDR1 and CDR2 are LGHNA and YNFKEQ. The length of the CDR3 is 13 residues. Clones were sequenced by immunoSEQ multiplex PCR, and TCRdb holds only the in-frame ones, with some missing. The sample has about 290,000 clones, nearly 90% seen once. The clonotype was recovered from a woman aged 25 to 39 with COVID-19, enrolled during active disease. The sequenced sample was peripheral blood. The rearrangement links TRBV4-2 to TRBJ1-1, with a possible D match to TRBD1 (5 bases). The CDR3 DNA reads as TGTGCCAGCAGCCAAGAACGGGGGACTGAAGCTTTCTTT. Residues: CASSQERGTEAFF.